This entry lists 32 T cell receptor beta chains sequenced from one sample in a study of spatial heterogeneity in lung cancer. Time point noted: sample taken at primary tumor resection. TCRdb re-derived calls from the 5' RACE reads in MiXCR, one entry per CDR3 protein. The sample gives approximately 52,000 distinct CDR3 sequences, less than 5.5% of which show up once; over 8.5% is in the top ten. The sequenced sample was PBMCs, obtained at surgery. The origin of the receptors is a male donor with early-stage non-small cell lung cancer.

This clonotype was counted at least ten times. The V gene is TRBV2, the J gene TRBJ2-7; D may match TRBD1 or TRBD2 (5 bases each). This CDR3 comprises 13 residues. V was clipped by 6 bases and J by 0 bases, with 9 bases between them. The germline V gene encodes CDR1 SNHLY and CDR2 FYNNEI. CDR3 protein: CASRGPFSYEQYF. DNA for the CDR3: TGTGCCAGCAGGGGACCTTTCTCCTACGAGCAGTACTTC.

This clonotype appeared many times. The chain carries TRBV29-1 and TRBJ2-5, with 10 nucleotides matching TRBD1. The ends lost 7 bases at V and 3 bases at J; junction bases unmatched: 8. CDR3 length equals 14 residues. The germline CDR1 and CDR2 sequences are SQVTM and ANQGSEA. CDR3 in DNA: TGCAGCGGCGCCGGGACAGGGGTTGAAGAGACCCAGTACTTC. Amino acid sequence: CSGAGTGVEETQYF. The full variable domain, rest sourced from reference TRBV29-1 and TRBJ2-5, is SAVISQKPSRDICQRGTSLTIQCQVDSQVTMMFWYRQQPGQSLTLIATANQGSEATYESGFVIDKFPISRPNLTFSTLTVSNMSPEDSSIYLCSGAGTGVEETQYFGPGTRLLVL.

This clonotype was observed many times. The chain couples TRBV7-9 to TRBJ1-3; 7 bases align to TRBD1. The CDR3 runs 15 residues. With 5 bases clipped from V and 3 bases from J, the junction kept 7 bases outside the gene matches. Germline values: CDR1 SEHNR, CDR2 FQNEAQ (reference sequence). For the CDR3, the DNA is TGTGCCAGCAGCCCCGCCGACAGGGATGGAAACACCATATATTTT. Its protein product is CASSPADRDGNTIYF.

This clonotype was counted at least ten times. V usage is TRBV5-1 and J usage is TRBJ2-5, with D possibly matching TRBD1 (6 bases). V shed 0 bases and J shed 2 bases, with 8 bases lying between them. Germline values: CDR1 SGHRS, CDR2 YFSETQ. The CDR3 extends over 14 amino acids. The CDR3 protein is CASSLGDTQETQYF. Here the CDR3 DNA reads TGCGCCAGCAGCTTGGGGGACACTCAAGAGACCCAGTACTTC.

This clonotype occurred a few times. This sequence joins TRBV6-2 or TRBV6-3 and TRBJ1-5; D is ambiguous. The CDR3 totals 15 residues. V gave up 2 bases and J gave up 0 bases, with 8 bases separating them. The germline V gene has CDR1 MNHEY and CDR2 SVGEGT. The CDR3 DNA is TGTGCCAGCAGTTACGAGGATTATAGCAATCAGCCCCAGCATTTT. Translated, it gives CASSYEDYSNQPQHF.

This clonotype was counted many times. The chain couples TRBV25-1 to TRBJ2-1; D perhaps matches TRBD2 (6 bases). Trimming pared 1 base from V and 2 bases from J, leaving 12 bases between. From germline, CDR1 is MGHDK and CDR2 SYGVNS. The CDR3 has 16 amino acids. Here the CDR3 reads CASSEWGSGTYNEQFF. CDR3 in DNA: TGTGCCAGCAGTGAATGGGGTAGCGGCACCTACAATGAGCAGTTCTTC.

This clonotype was picked up many times. V and J are TRBV19 and TRBJ2-2, with D perhaps TRBD1 (5 bases). V was shortened by 3 bases and J by 6 bases, with 8 bases between the two germline ends. The CDR3 has 13 amino acids. Germline values: CDR1 LNHDA, CDR2 SQIVND (reference sequence). CDR3 sequence: CASSIQGSGELFF. CDR3 nucleotides: TGTGCCAGTAGTATTCAGGGTTCCGGGGAGCTGTTTTTT. Combining the CDR3 with reference TRBV19 and TRBJ2-2 gives the whole variable domain DGGITQSPKYLFRKEGQNVTLSCEQNLNHDAMYWYRQDPGQGLRLIYYSQIVNDFQKGDIAEGYSVSREKKESFPLTVTSAQKNPTAFYLCASSIQGSGELFFGEGSRLTVL.

This clonotype was observed many times. The V call is TRBV12-3 or TRBV12-4, the J call TRBJ2-1; 9 bases line up with TRBD2. The CDR3 is made up of 15 amino acids. V shed 6 bases and J 6 bases; nucleotides not matched to a gene: 9. In DNA, the CDR3 is TGTGCCAGCAGCCCCCTAGCGGGATTTAGCAATGAGCAGTTCTTC. Protein product: CASSPLAGFSNEQFF.

In this sample, this clonotype turned up many times. This rearrangement joins TRBV20-1 to TRBJ1-1; a weak D match, TRBD1 (6 bases). The CDR3 runs 15 residues. In germline, CDR1 is DFQATT, CDR2 SNEGSKA (reference sequence). V shed 3 bases and J shed 0 bases, with 14 bases lying between them. The CDR3: CSASEPRDMNTEAFF. CDR3 nucleotide sequence: TGCAGTGCTAGTGAGCCCAGGGACATGAACACTGAAGCTTTCTTT.

This clonotype was observed many times. The chain couples TRBV4-1 to TRBJ2-7; TRBD1 matches at 9 bases. V lost 3 bases and J lost 7; bases outside the gene matches: 4. Germline CDR1 is MGHRA and CDR2 is YSYEKL. This CDR3 comprises 13 residues. The CDR3 loop reads CASSHGTGREQYF. The DNA for the CDR3 is TGCGCCAGCAGCCATGGGACAGGGAGGGAGCAGTACTTC.

This clonotype was observed many times. The rearrangement joins TRBV20-1 to TRBJ1-3; 9 bases are shared with TRBD1. Looked up from germline, CDR1 is DFQATT and CDR2 is SNEGSKA (reference sequence). V gave up 6 bases and J gave up 4 bases; unmatched junction bases: 13. This CDR3 is 16 amino acids long. DNA of the CDR3: TGCAGTGCCAGTACCCCTAACAGGGGGCCGGGAAACACCATATATTTT. Translating it yields CSASTPNRGPGNTIYF.

The chain employs TRBV20-1 and TRBJ2-1; 13 nucleotides match TRBD2. This CDR3 has 18 residues. The V and J ends lost 3 bases and 1 base, in that order; junction bases with no gene match: 9. CDR1 DFQATT and CDR2 SNEGSKA come from the germline V gene (reference sequence). Written as DNA, the CDR3 is TGCAGTGCTAGGGCCGGACTAGCGGGAGTAGAATCCTACAATGAGCAGTTCTTC. Encoded protein: CSARAGLAGVESYNEQFF.

This clonotype was recorded a few times. The gene calls are TRBV5-6 and TRBJ2-1; 10 nucleotides line up with TRBD2. With 6 bases clipped from V and 4 bases from J, the junction kept 7 bases outside the gene matches. Germline CDR1 SGHDT, CDR2 YYEEEE. This CDR3 comprises 15 residues. The CDR3 DNA reads TGTGCCAGCAACCTTGCGGGACTAGCGTACAATGAGCAGTTCTTC. Its translation: CASNLAGLAYNEQFF. Combining the CDR3 with reference TRBV5-6 and TRBJ2-1 gives the whole variable domain DAGVTQSPTHLIKTRGQQVTLRCSPKSGHDTVSWYQQALGQGPQFIFQYYEEEERQRGNFPDRFSGHQFPNYSSELNVNALLLGDSALYLCASNLAGLAYNEQFFGPGTRLTVL.

This clonotype appeared many times. J is TRBJ1-1 and V is TRBV6-6; D is possibly TRBD1 (6 bases). Germline V gives CDR1 MNHNY, CDR2 SVGAGI (reference sequence). The CDR3 has 13 amino acids. The V gene lost 2 bases and the J gene lost 4 bases, with 8 bases spanning the gap. CDR3 bases: TGTGCCAGCAGTTACCGGGGGGCCACTGAAGCTTTCTTT. Translated, it gives CASSYRGATEAFF.

The sample holds many counts of this clonotype. This chain joins TRBV5-4 and TRBJ2-3; unclear D gene. This CDR3 is 14 amino acids long. Trimming removed 2 bases from V and 6 bases from J, with 13 bases in between. Germline loops: CDR1 SGHNT, CDR2 YYREEE (reference sequence). Here the CDR3 reads CASSLFAGRDTQYF. The CDR3 DNA is TGTGCCAGCAGCTTATTCGCTGGTCGGGATACGCAGTATTTT.

This clonotype was recorded at least ten times. The J gene is TRBJ2-1, the V gene TRBV7-9, with D possibly being TRBD1 (5 bases). In germline, CDR1 is SEHNR, CDR2 FQNEAQ (reference sequence). This CDR3 comprises 15 residues. V was cut by 4 bases and J by 4 bases, with 14 bases left in between. The CDR3 nucleotides are TGTGCCAGCAGCTCCAGGGTATCCTTATACAATGAGCAGTTCTTC. Protein product: CASSSRVSLYNEQFF.

In its sample, this clonotype was seen many times. This chain connects TRBV7-2 to TRBJ2-7, with D maybe TRBD1 (8 bases). The CDR3 has 14 amino acids. Trimming left V 1 base short and J 3 bases short, with 10 bases between. Per the germline V gene, CDR1 is SGHTA and CDR2 is FQGNSA. CDR3 sequence: CASSLDRGGYEQYF. CDR3 in DNA: TGTGCCAGCAGCTTAGACAGGGGGGGCTACGAGCAGTACTTC. Based on the CDR3 plus reference TRBV7-2 and TRBJ2-7, the full variable domain is GAGVSQSPSNKVTEKGKDVELRCDPISGHTALYWYRQSLGQGLEFLIYFQGNSAPDKSGLPSDRFSAERTGGSVSTLTIQRTQQEDSAVYLCASSLDRGGYEQYFGPGTRLTVT.

This clonotype was seen many times. The chain combines TRBV28 with TRBJ2-1; D is uncertain. V was trimmed by 5 bases and J by 7 bases, leaving 9 bases between them. The CDR3 is 12 amino acids. The germline gives CDR1 MDHEN, CDR2 SYDVKM. The CDR3 nucleotides read TGTGCCAGCAGTCTCATCTGGAATGAGCAGTTCTTC. This encodes CASSLIWNEQFF.

This clonotype showed up many times. The chain uses TRBV7-8 and TRBJ2-3, with 7 bases fitting TRBD2. The junction had 9 bases not matched to a gene; V was cut back by 5 bases and J by 7 bases. CDR3 length: 14 residues. Germline V gives CDR1 SGHVS, CDR2 FQNEAQ. The CDR3 is CASSLSGTGYTQYF. CDR3 nucleotides: TGTGCCAGCAGCCTAAGCGGGACCGGCTATACGCAGTATTTT.

This clonotype was seen at least ten times. The V and J genes are TRBV4-1 and TRBJ1-5, with 8 bases aligning to TRBD1. CDR3 length: 14 amino acids. V was pared by 0 bases and J by 5 bases, with 0 bases of the junction left unmatched. The germline V gene encodes CDR1 MGHRA and CDR2 YSYEKL. The CDR3 DNA reads as TGCGCCAGCAGCCAAGACAGGGGGCATCAGCCCCAGCATTTT. This gives the protein CASSQDRGHQPQHF.

This chain joins TRBV12-3 or TRBV12-4 and TRBJ2-5, with 7 bases lining up with TRBD2. This CDR3 is 14 amino acids long. Trimming cost V 2 bases and J 5 bases; bases outside gene matches: 5. The DNA for the CDR3 is TGTGCCAGCAGTTTATCTAGCGGAGGGGAGACCCAGTACTTC. It is translated as CASSLSSGGETQYF.

There are many counts of this clonotype. The chain couples TRBV6-6 to TRBJ2-5; 9 nucleotides line up with TRBD2. The V gene end was trimmed by 5 bases and the J gene end by 3 bases; junction bases not matched to a gene: 13. This CDR3 contains 17 residues. Looked up from germline, CDR1 is MNHNY and CDR2 is SVGAGI (reference sequence). CDR3 coding DNA: TGTGCCAGCAGTCCCGGGGCCTTTTTAGCGGGAGAAGAGACCCAGTACTTC. This translates into CASSPGAFLAGEETQYF.

This clonotype was observed a handful of times. This chain uses TRBV5-1 with TRBJ2-2; TRBD2 matches at 7 bases. With 5 bases clipped from V and 3 bases from J, the junction kept 4 bases outside the gene matches. The CDR3 covers 14 residues. Germline assignment: CDR1 SGHRS and CDR2 YFSETQ. The CDR3: CASRIREDTGELFF. DNA for the CDR3: TGCGCCAGCAGAATTCGGGAGGACACCGGGGAGCTGTTTTTT.

This clonotype was seen ten or more times. The J gene is TRBJ1-1, the V gene TRBV19; 8 bases match TRBD1. Trimming cost V 3 bases and J 1 base; bases outside gene matches: 1. This CDR3 is 14 amino acids long. Germline assignment: CDR1 LNHDA and CDR2 SQIVND (reference sequence). The CDR3 region has the DNA TGTGCCAGTAGTATGGGACAGGCGAACACTGAAGCTTTCTTT. Translated: CASSMGQANTEAFF.

This clonotype has just a few counts. This chain uses TRBV27 with TRBJ1-2; D gene uncertain. Germline lookup yields CDR1 MNHEY and CDR2 SMNVEV (reference sequence). Trimming took off 0 bases at V and 10 bases at J, with 18 bases between the two ends. This CDR3 is 15 amino acids long. The CDR3 is CASSLSGSRGRAYTF. DNA for the CDR3: TGTGCCAGCAGTTTATCGGGGTCCAGAGGAAGAGCCTACACCTTC.

At least ten counts were recorded for this clonotype. The rearrangement uses TRBV3-1 and TRBJ1-6; D is unclear. CDR3 length: 16 amino acids. Germline-derived CDR1 and CDR2 are LGHDT and YNNKEL (reference sequence). Trimming shortened V by 1 base and J by 8 bases, and 15 bases separated the two germline ends. CDR3 protein: CASSQGSVWEDSPLHF. For the CDR3, the DNA is TGTGCCAGCAGCCAAGGGTCGGTTTGGGAAGATTCACCCCTCCACTTT.

This clonotype was observed at least ten times. The V gene is TRBV11-3, the J gene TRBJ2-3; 12 bases line up with TRBD2. Per germline, CDR1 SGHNT and CDR2 YENEEA. CDR3 length equals 19 residues. The trim removed 3 bases at V and 4 bases at J, leaving 14 bases unmatched. DNA for the CDR3: TGTGCCAGCAGCTTTCGGAAACTAGCGGGAGGTACGGGATCAGATACGCAGTATTTT. Its translation: CASSFRKLAGGTGSDTQYF.

Comments on this clonotype: Since a much larger clone is just one base distant, this may be a read error. This chain connects TRBV6-5 to TRBJ2-1; 7 nucleotides match TRBD1. The ends lost 9 bases at V and 4 bases at J; junction bases unmatched: 12. The V gene's germline CDR1 is MNHEY and CDR2 SVGAGI. CDR3 length: 15 residues. This CDR3 is CARSRDSPKYNEQFF. DNA for the CDR3: TGTGCCAGAAGTAGGGACAGTCCGAAATACAATGAGCAGTTCTTC.

This clonotype has ten or more counts. This chain links TRBV5-5 with TRBJ2-7, with 7 bases fitting TRBD1. This CDR3 is built from 12 residues. V shed 1 base and J 8 bases; nucleotides not matched to a gene: 3. The germline V gene encodes CDR1 SGHKS and CDR2 YYEKEE (reference sequence). CDR3 residues: CASSLLQGQQYF. The CDR3 coding sequence is TGTGCCAGCAGCTTGTTACAGGGGCAGCAGTACTTC.

This clonotype was recorded at least ten times. The V call is TRBV19, the J call TRBJ1-5; D not resolved. This CDR3 contains 12 residues. Trimming took 5 bases from V and 4 from J, leaving 6 bases between them. Germline CDR1 and CDR2: LNHDA and SQIVND (reference sequence). CDR3 sequence: CASSPRNQPQHF. DNA for the CDR3: TGTGCCAGTAGTCCACGTAATCAGCCCCAGCATTTT.

This clonotype showed up many times. CDR3 amino acids: CAISLTGAQETQYF. CDR3 nucleotides: TGTGCCATCAGTCTAACAGGGGCGCAAGAGACCCAGTACTTC. The chain recombines TRBV10-3 with TRBJ2-5; 7 nucleotides agree with TRBD1. Losses at the gene ends were 5 bases for V and 2 bases for J; bases not matched to a gene: 5. The CDR3 length is 14 residues. CDR1 is ENHRY and CDR2 is SYGVKD in the germline V gene.

In its sample, this clonotype was seen a few times. The rearrangement uses TRBV20-1 and TRBJ1-4, with 8 bases fitting TRBD1. This CDR3 spans 14 amino acids. Germline loops: CDR1 DFQATT, CDR2 SNEGSKA (reference sequence). Here the CDR3 reads CSARGQGAHEKLFF. Here the CDR3 DNA reads TGCAGCGCCCGAGGTCAGGGGGCTCATGAAAAACTGTTTTTT.